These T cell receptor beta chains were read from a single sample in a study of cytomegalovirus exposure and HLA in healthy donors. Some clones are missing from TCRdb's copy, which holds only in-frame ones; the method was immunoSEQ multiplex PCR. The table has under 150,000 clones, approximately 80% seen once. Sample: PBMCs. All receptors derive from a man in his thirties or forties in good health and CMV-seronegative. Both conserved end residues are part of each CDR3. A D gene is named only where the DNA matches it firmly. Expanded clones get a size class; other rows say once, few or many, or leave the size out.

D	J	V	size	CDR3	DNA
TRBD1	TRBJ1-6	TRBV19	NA	CASSTDRDRGLRPLHF	TGTGCCAGTAGTACGGACCGGGACAGGGGTTTGAGGCCCCTCCACTTT
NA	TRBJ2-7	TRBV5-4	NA	CASSFGLRGTSSYEQYF	TGTGCCAGCAGCTTTGGTCTCCGGGGGACCAGCTCCTACGAGCAGTACTTC
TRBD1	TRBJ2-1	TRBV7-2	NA	CASSLARQGRTYNEQFF	TGTGCCAGCAGCTTAGCCAGACAGGGGAGGACCTACAATGAGCAGTTCTTC
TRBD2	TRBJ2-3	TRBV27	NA	CASSLIGLAGVLTDTQYF	TGTGCCAGCAGTTTAATCGGACTAGCGGGAGTATTGACAGATACGCAGTATTTT
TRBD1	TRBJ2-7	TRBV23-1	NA	CASSQLGDRGWREQYF	TGCGCCAGCAGTCAACTGGGGGACAGGGGGTGGCGCGAGCAGTACTTC
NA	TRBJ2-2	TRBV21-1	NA	CASIPAMGARGQIGELFF	TGTGCCAGCATACCGGCTATGGGGGCCAGGGGGCAGATCGGGGAGCTGTTTTTT
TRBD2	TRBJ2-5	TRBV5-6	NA	CASSVRSGRLSETQYF	TGTGCCAGCAGCGTCCGTAGCGGGAGATTGTCAGAGACCCAGTACTTC
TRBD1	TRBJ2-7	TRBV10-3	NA	CAISDPGQTYYEQYF	TGTGCCATCAGTGACCCGGGACAGACCTACTACGAGCAGTACTTC
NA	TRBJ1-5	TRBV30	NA	CAWSSGGQPQHF	TGTGCCTGGAGTTCGGGGGGACAGCCCCAGCATTTT
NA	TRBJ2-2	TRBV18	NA	CASSPLLANTGELFF	TGTGCCAGCTCACCATTACTTGCGAACACCGGGGAGCTGTTTTTT
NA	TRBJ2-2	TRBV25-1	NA	CASSEGVAPGTGELFF	TGTGCCAGCAGTGAAGGAGTAGCACCCGGAACCGGGGAGCTGTTTTTT
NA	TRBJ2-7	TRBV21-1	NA	CASSKILRYEQYF	TGTGCCAGCAGCAAAATCCTGCGGTACGAGCAGTACTTC
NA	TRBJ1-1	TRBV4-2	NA	CASSPGWAYGSMNTEAFF	TGTGCCAGCAGCCCCGGCTGGGCGTACGGATCTATGAACACTGAAGCTTTCTTT
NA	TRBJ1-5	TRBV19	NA	CASSIFEASNQPQHF	TGTGCCAGTAGTATTTTCGAAGCTAGCAATCAGCCCCAGCATTTT
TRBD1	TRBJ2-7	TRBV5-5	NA	CASSYRDSYEQYF	TGTGCCAGCAGCTACCGGGACAGCTACGAGCAGTACTTC
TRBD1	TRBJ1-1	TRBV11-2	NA	CASSLDRVVNTEAFF	TGTGCCAGCAGCTTGGACAGGGTGGTCAACACTGAAGCTTTCTTT
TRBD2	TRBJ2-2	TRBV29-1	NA	CSGTSGNTGELFF	TGCAGCGGGACTAGCGGGAACACCGGGGAGCTGTTTTTT
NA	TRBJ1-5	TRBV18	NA	CASSQTATMHNQPQHF	TGTGCCAGCTCACAGACGGCCACTATGCACAATCAGCCCCAGCATTTT
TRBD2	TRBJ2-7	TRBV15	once	CATSRLAGGLAHEQYF	TGTGCCACCAGCAGACTAGCGGGAGGGTTGGCCCACGAGCAGTACTTC
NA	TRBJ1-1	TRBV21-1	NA	CASSKSRGMNTEAFF	TGTGCCAGCAGCAAAAGTAGGGGGATGAACACTGAAGCTTTCTTT
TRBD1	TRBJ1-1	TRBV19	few	CASSIPTGGGTEAFF	TGTGCCAGTAGTATCCCAACAGGGGGGGGGACTGAAGCTTTCTTT
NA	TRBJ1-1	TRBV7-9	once	CSSSLMATEAFF	TGTTCCAGCAGCTTAATGGCCACTGAAGCTTTCTTT
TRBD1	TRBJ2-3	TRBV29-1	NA	CSVDLDRVSTDTQYF	TGCAGCGTTGACCTGGACAGGGTTAGCACAGATACGCAGTATTTT
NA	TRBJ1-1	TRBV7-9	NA	CASSLIGQLGDPTEAFF	TGTGCCAGCAGCTTAATAGGACAACTTGGGGATCCCACTGAAGCTTTCTTT
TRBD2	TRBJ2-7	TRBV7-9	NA	CASSLGLEPYEQYF	TGTGCCAGCAGTCTGGGACTAGAGCCCTACGAGCAGTACTTC
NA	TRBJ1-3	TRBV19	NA	CASSIGLAESSGNTIYF	TGTGCCAGTAGTATAGGCTTGGCGGAGAGCTCTGGAAACACCATATATTTT
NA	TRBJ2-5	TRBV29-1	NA	CSVEIRGRQETQYF	TGCAGCGTTGAGATAAGGGGCCGACAAGAGACCCAGTACTTC
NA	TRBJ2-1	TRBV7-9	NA	CASSQPRVGVGHYEQFF	TGTGCCAGCAGCCAACCTAGAGTTGGGGTCGGACATTATGAGCAGTTCTTC
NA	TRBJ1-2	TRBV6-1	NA	CASSPSLYGYTF	TGTGCCAGCAGCCCGAGTCTCTATGGCTACACCTTC
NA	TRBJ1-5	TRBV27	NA	CASSPLRFQPQHF	TGTGCCAGCAGTCCACTAAGGTTTCAGCCCCAGCATTTT
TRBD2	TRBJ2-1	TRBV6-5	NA	CASSYGGRDFNEQFF	TGTGCCAGCAGTTATGGCGGGAGGGATTTCAATGAGCAGTTCTTC
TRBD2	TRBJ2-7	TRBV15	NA	CATSRDLAGVSEQYF	TGTGCCACCAGCAGAGATCTAGCGGGAGTGAGTGAGCAGTACTTC
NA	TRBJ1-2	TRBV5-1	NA	CASSLNQGLDYGYTF	TGCGCCAGCAGCTTGAACCAGGGCTTAGACTATGGCTACACCTTC
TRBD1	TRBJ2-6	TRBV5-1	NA	CASSWTGGVSGANVLTF	TGCGCCAGCAGCTGGACAGGGGGCGTTTCTGGGGCCAACGTCCTGACTTTC
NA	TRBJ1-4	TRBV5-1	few	CASSLEDSLNEKLFF	TGCGCCAGCAGCTTGGAGGACAGCTTAAATGAAAAACTGTTTTTT
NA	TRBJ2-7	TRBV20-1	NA	CSARLYYEQYF	TGCAGTGCTAGACTTTACTACGAGCAGTACTTC
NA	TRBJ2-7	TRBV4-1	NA	CASSQRSSYEQYF	TGCGCCAGCAGCCAAAGGAGCTCCTACGAGCAGTACTTC
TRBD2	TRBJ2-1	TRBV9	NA	CASSPSGRALDNEQFF	TGTGCCAGCAGTCCTAGCGGGAGGGCCCTCGACAATGAGCAGTTCTTC
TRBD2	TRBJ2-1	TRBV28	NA	CASTNSGSSYNEQFF	TGTGCCAGCACCAATAGCGGGAGCTCCTACAATGAGCAGTTCTTC
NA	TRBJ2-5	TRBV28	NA	CASSLLLQGEHQETQYF	TGTGCCAGCAGTTTACTTCTACAGGGAGAGCACCAAGAGACCCAGTACTTC
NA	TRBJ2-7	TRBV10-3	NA	CATARGLDEQYF	TGTGCCACCGCACGGGGACTCGACGAGCAGTACTTC
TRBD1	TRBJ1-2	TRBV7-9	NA	CASSPRSGGLDGYTF	TGTGCCAGCAGCCCAAGATCAGGGGGTTTGGATGGCTACACCTTC
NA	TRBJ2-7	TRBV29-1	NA	CSVAAVSRGEQYF	TGCAGCGTCGCCGCGGTGTCGCGAGGGGAGCAGTACTTC
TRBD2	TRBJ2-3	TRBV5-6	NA	CASSFGRITDTQYF	TGTGCCAGCAGCTTCGGGAGGATAACAGATACGCAGTATTTT
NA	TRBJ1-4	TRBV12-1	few	CASSPQGGQGAPANEKLFF	TGTGCCAGCAGCCCTCAAGGGGGGCAGGGGGCGCCTGCTAATGAAAAACTGTTTTTT
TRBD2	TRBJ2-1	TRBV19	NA	CASSTRTSGPNEQFF	TGTGCCAGTAGTACCCGGACTAGCGGGCCCAATGAGCAGTTCTTC
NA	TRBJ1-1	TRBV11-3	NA	CASSFGEDTEAFF	TGTGCCAGCAGCTTCGGGGAGGACACTGAAGCTTTCTTT
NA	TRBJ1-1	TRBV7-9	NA	CSNSGSGTEAFF	TGTTCCAACTCTGGAAGCGGCACTGAAGCTTTCTTT
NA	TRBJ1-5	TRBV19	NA	CASSNGDTRYQPQNF	TGTGCCAGTAGTAACGGGGACACCCGATATCAGCCCCAGAATTTT
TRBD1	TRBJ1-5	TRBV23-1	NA	CASSQNLGTGPINQPQHF	TGCGCCAGCAGTCAGAACCTTGGGACAGGGCCGATCAATCAGCCCCAGCATTTT
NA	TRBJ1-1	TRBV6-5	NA	CASTPGMNTEAFF	TGTGCCAGCACCCCCGGGATGAACACTGAAGCTTTCTTT
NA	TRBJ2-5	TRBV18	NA	CASSILSGETQYF	TGTGCCAGCTCAATTTTGTCGGGGGAGACCCAGTACTTC
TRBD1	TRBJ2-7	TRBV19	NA	CANGQGRSYEQYF	TGTGCCAACGGACAGGGGCGTAGCTACGAGCAGTACTTC
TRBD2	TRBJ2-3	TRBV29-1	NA	CSVERGGVGTDTQYF	TGCAGCGTTGAAAGGGGAGGGGTAGGCACAGATACGCAGTATTTT